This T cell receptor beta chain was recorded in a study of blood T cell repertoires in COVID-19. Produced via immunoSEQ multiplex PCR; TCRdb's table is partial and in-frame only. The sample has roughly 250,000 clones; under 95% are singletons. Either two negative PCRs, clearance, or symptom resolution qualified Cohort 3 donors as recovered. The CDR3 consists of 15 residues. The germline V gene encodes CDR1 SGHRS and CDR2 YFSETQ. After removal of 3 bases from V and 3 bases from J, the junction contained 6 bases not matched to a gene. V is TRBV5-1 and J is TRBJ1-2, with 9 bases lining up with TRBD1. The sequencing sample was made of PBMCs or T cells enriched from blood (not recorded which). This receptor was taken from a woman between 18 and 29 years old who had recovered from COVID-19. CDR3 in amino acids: CASSSPGQGDYGYTF. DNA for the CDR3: TGCGCCAGCAGCTCACCGGGACAGGGTGACTATGGCTACACCTTC.